These 28 T cell receptor beta chains originate from one sample sequenced in a study of control samples from healthy donors and cancer patients. This table comes from immunoSEQ multiplex PCR, and its TCRdb copy is limited to in-frame clones, with some not included. This sample has 120,000 or so clones; around 87% occur once, and the top ten carry 9.5% to 13%. The sample taken for sequencing was blood. These receptors were collected from a man aged 25-45 years in good health.

The chain carries TRBV10-1 and TRBJ2-3; D ambiguous. Germline V lookup: CDR1 WNHNN, CDR2 SYGVQD (reference sequence). The V end lost 6 bases, the J end lost 0 bases, and 7 bases lay between the germline ends. This CDR3 is 13 amino acids long. The CDR3 loop is CASSRTSTDTQYF. CDR3 in DNA: TGCGCCAGCAGCCGCACTAGCACAGATACGCAGTATTTT.

The sample holds one count of this clone. The chain recombines TRBV2 with TRBJ2-5; 12 nucleotides line up with TRBD2. Germline loops: CDR1 SNHLY, CDR2 FYNNEI. Germline trimming cut 3 bases from V and 6 bases from J; bases unmatched to any gene: 14. CDR3 length: 18 residues. For the CDR3, the DNA is TGTGCCAGCAGTGATGAGGCCATACTAGCGGGGGGTTATAAGACCCAGTACTTC. This encodes CASSDEAILAGGYKTQYF.

This rearrangement joins TRBV4-1 to TRBJ1-6, with D perhaps matching TRBD1 (5 bases). Germline CDR1 and CDR2: MGHRA and YSYEKL. V lost 1 base and J 0 bases, leaving 13 bases between the germline ends. The CDR3 is 18 amino acids. The CDR3 DNA follows: TGCGCCAGCAGCCAAGTTTGGGGGGGGAGCTCCTATAATTCACCCCTCCACTTT. Translating gives CASSQVWGGSSYNSPLHF.

The chain links TRBV28 to TRBJ1-2; 7 bases align to TRBD1. Germline-derived CDR1 and CDR2 are MDHEN and SYDVKM. The V and J ends lost 10 bases and 5 bases, in that order; junction bases with no gene match: 19. The CDR3 has 16 residues. CDR3 in DNA: TGTGCCACCAAACCTAAAACAGGGGCGGGAGTATATGGCTACACCTTC. It is translated as CATKPKTGAGVYGYTF.

This chain joins TRBV30 and TRBJ1-2; D not certain. The CDR3 loop spans 14 amino acids. The V end was cut by 0 bases, the J end by 6 bases, with 14 bases between. The germline CDR1 and CDR2 sequences are GTSNPN and SVGIG (reference sequence). The DNA for the CDR3 is TGTGCCTGGAGTGTACGGGCCGGGTATGATGGCTACACCTTC. Its protein is CAWSVRAGYDGYTF.

This clone was seen only once. The chain uses TRBV7-9 and TRBJ1-1, with 8 bases aligning to TRBD1. Trimming removed 9 bases from V and 1 base from J; junction bases left unmatched: 7. The CDR3 runs 14 residues. CDR1 is SEHNR and CDR2 is FQNEAQ in the germline V gene (reference sequence). In DNA form, the CDR3 reads TGTGCCAGTCGACAGGGGACCGGGAACACTGAAGCTTTCTTT. Its translation: CASRQGTGNTEAFF. Together with reference TRBV7-9 and TRBJ1-1, the CDR3 gives the full variable domain: DTGVSQNPRHKITKRGQNVTFRCDPISEHNRLYWYRQTLGQGPEFLTYFQNEAQLEKSRLLSDRFSAERPKGSFSTLEIQRTEQGDSAMYLCASRQGTGNTEAFFGQGTRLTVV.

The chain employs TRBV4-1 and TRBJ2-5; D perhaps matches TRBD1 (6 bases). V was shortened by 1 base and J by 4 bases, with 13 bases between the two germline ends. Germline assignment: CDR1 MGHRA and CDR2 YSYEKL. CDR3 length: 15 residues. DNA of the CDR3: TGCGCCAGCAGCCAAGGGGCAGGGGTCGCAGAGACCCAGTACTTC. Protein product: CASSQGAGVAETQYF.

The chain combines TRBV5-1 with TRBJ1-1, with 8 bases identical to TRBD1. The CDR3 sequence is 14 residues long. Per germline, CDR1 SGHRS and CDR2 YFSETQ. V lost 5 bases and J lost 0; bases outside the gene matches: 3. This chain's CDR3 is CASSGQGMNTEAFF. CDR3 sequence (DNA): TGCGCCAGCAGTGGACAGGGAATGAACACTGAAGCTTTCTTT.

The chain employs TRBV23-1 and TRBJ1-1; the D gene is possibly TRBD1 (5 bases). TRBV23-1 is flagged as an ORF with uncertain function. V was pared by 0 bases and J by 1 base, with 12 bases between. The CDR3 length is 16 residues. The CDR3 DNA sequence: TGCGCCAGCAGTCAATCCCCGGGACCTTCGAACACTGAAGCTTTCTTT. Translating it yields CASSQSPGPSNTEAFF.

This chain joins TRBV30 and TRBJ2-7; D call uncertain. The CDR3 sequence is 12 residues long. Germline CDR1 is GTSNPN and CDR2 is SVGIG (reference sequence). The V end was cut by 3 bases, the J end by 1 base, with 7 bases between. The chain's CDR3 is CAWSAESYEQYF. CDR3 in DNA: TGTGCCTGGAGCGCGGAATCCTACGAGCAGTACTTC.

This clone was found a few times. The CDR3: CAIRGQGRDEAFF. CDR3 DNA sequence: TGTGCCATCAGGGGACAAGGACGTGATGAAGCTTTCTTT. This rearrangement joins TRBV10-3 to TRBJ1-1; a possible D gene is TRBD1 (6 bases). CDR3 length: 13 amino acids. CDR1 is ENHRY, CDR2 SYGVKD, per germline. V was cut by 6 bases and J by 7 bases, with 15 bases left in between.

The V gene is TRBV5-4, the J gene TRBJ1-2; D gene unclear. This CDR3 spans 11 amino acids. V shed 3 bases and J shed 8 bases, with 8 bases lying between them. CDR1 SGHNT and CDR2 YYREEE come from the germline V gene (reference sequence). The CDR3: CASSSGRGYTF. The CDR3 DNA reads TGTGCCAGCAGCTCTGGCCGGGGCTACACCTTC.

There are a few counts of this clone. The chain links TRBV25-1 to TRBJ1-6; D remains ambiguous. From germline, CDR1 is MGHDK and CDR2 SYGVNS. V dropped 6 bases and J dropped 10 bases, with 16 bases sitting between them. This CDR3 has 14 amino acids. The CDR3 reads CASRPAEGMSPLHF. The CDR3 coding sequence is TGTGCCAGCAGACCAGCAGAGGGTATGTCACCCCTCCACTTT.

The chain recombines TRBV5-1 with TRBJ2-2, with TRBD2 matching over 11 bases. J lost 4 bases, V lost 4 bases, and 12 bases had no gene match. In germline, CDR1 is SGHRS, CDR2 YFSETQ. The CDR3 contains 18 residues. CDR3 nucleotides: TGCGCCAGCAGCCCCTATCTAGCGGGGGGCCCGTCCACCGGGGAGCTGTTTTTT. The encoded protein is CASSPYLAGGPSTGELFF. The full variable domain, rest sourced from reference TRBV5-1 and TRBJ2-2, is KAGVTQTPRYLIKTRGQQVTLSCSPISGHRSVSWYQQTPGQGLQFLFEYFSETQRNKGNFPGRFSGRQFSNSRSEMNVSTLELGDSALYLCASSPYLAGGPSTGELFFGEGSRLTVL.

The chain has TRBV13 and TRBJ2-2; 10 nucleotides align to TRBD1. The germline CDR1 and CDR2 sequences are PRHDT and FYEKMQ (reference sequence). The CDR3 contains 15 residues. V lost 5 bases to trimming and J lost 5 bases; unmatched junction nucleotides: 5. In nucleotides, the CDR3 is TGTGCCAGCAGCCCCGACAGGGGGCTGACCGGGGAGCTGTTTTTT. It is translated as CASSPDRGLTGELFF.

The chain couples TRBV5-3 to TRBJ1-1; no firm D call. TRBV5-3 is an ORF for which the function is uncertain. This CDR3 comprises 14 residues. V gave up 0 bases and J gave up 4 bases, with 10 bases separating them. As DNA, the CDR3 is TGTGCCAGAAGCTTGGGTACGCTGGGCACTGAAGCTTTCTTT. Translation gives CARSLGTLGTEAFF.

The chain has TRBV7-2 and TRBJ1-1; 8 bases align to TRBD1. The CDR3 length is 14 residues. V gave up 3 bases and J gave up 6 bases; unmatched junction bases: 6. CDR1 is SGHTA and CDR2 is FQGNSA in the germline V gene. Here the CDR3 reads CASSFHGQGSEAFF. The CDR3 DNA reads as TGTGCCAGCAGCTTTCACGGACAGGGCTCTGAAGCTTTCTTT.

V and J are TRBV18 and TRBJ1-5; a weak D match, TRBD1 (6 bases). The germline V and J ends were trimmed by 2 bases and 6 bases, with 8 bases remaining between them. The CDR3 has 13 amino acids. The germline CDR1 and CDR2 sequences are KGHSH and LQKENI. The CDR3 loop reads CASSPRGGQPQHF. The CDR3, as DNA: TGTGCCAGCTCACCAAGAGGGGGTCAGCCCCAGCATTTT.

The chain carries TRBV12-3 or TRBV12-4 and TRBJ2-7; tentative D call: TRBD2 (5 bases). Trimming cost V 0 bases and J 13 bases, with 16 bases left between them. The length of the CDR3 is 13 residues. CDR3 DNA sequence: TGTGCCAGCAGTTTAGCGCTGAGGGATAAGATCTACGTC. It specifies CASSLALRDKIYV.

The chain recombines TRBV18 with TRBJ1-5; D gene ambiguous. Germline V lookup: CDR1 KGHSH, CDR2 LQKENI. V lost 2 bases to trimming and J lost 8 bases, with 19 bases between them. The CDR3 is made up of 16 amino acids. CDR3 protein: CASSPGNGGAGKPQHF. The DNA of the CDR3 is TGTGCCAGCTCACCAGGGAACGGAGGTGCAGGCAAGCCCCAGCATTTT. The full variable domain, completed using reference TRBV18 and TRBJ1-5, is NAGVMQNPRHLVRRRGQEARLRCSPMKGHSHVYWYRQLPEEGLKFMVYLQKENIIDESGMPKERFSAEFPKEGPSILRIQQVVRGDSAAYFCASSPGNGGAGKPQHFGDGTRLSIL.

V and J are TRBV30 and TRBJ1-6; D remains unclear. Germline V gene sequence: CDR1 GTSNPN, CDR2 SVGIG (reference sequence). CDR3 length: 12 residues. The V gene lost 4 bases and the J gene lost 4 bases, with 5 bases spanning the gap. CDR3 DNA: TGTGCCTGGACCTCGTATAATTCACCCCTCCACTTT. Translating it yields CAWTSYNSPLHF.

This clone was found once. The chain joins TRBV9 to TRBJ2-1, with 10 bases lining up with TRBD2. Germline CDR1 SGDLS, CDR2 YYNGEE. CDR3 size: 18 residues. The V and J ends lost 0 bases and 0 bases, in that order; junction bases with no gene match: 6. DNA of the CDR3: TGTGCCAGCAGCGTAGGGGATAGCGGGGGGTACTCCTACAATGAGCAGTTCTTC. Residues: CASSVGDSGGYSYNEQFF.

CDR3 nucleotides: TGTGCCAGCAGACCCCCTAGCGGGGGGGCCGGTAAAGAGACCCAGTACTTC. Its protein is CASRPPSGGAGKETQYF. The chain links TRBV2 to TRBJ2-5; 12 bases agree with TRBD2. Germline trimming cut 6 bases from V and 3 bases from J; bases unmatched to any gene: 11. CDR1 SNHLY and CDR2 FYNNEI come from the germline V gene. The CDR3 is 17 amino acids.

This sequence joins TRBV5-1 and TRBJ2-3, with TRBD2 matching 13 bases. Germline CDR1 is SGHRS and CDR2 is YFSETQ. V shed 0 bases and J 1 base; nucleotides not matched to a gene: 8. The CDR3 spans 19 residues. The CDR3 sequence is CASSLGLAGGPSGTDTQYF. CDR3 nucleotide sequence: TGCGCCAGCAGCTTGGGACTAGCGGGGGGCCCGAGTGGCACAGATACGCAGTATTTT.

The chain combines TRBV30 with TRBJ1-5; the D gene is possibly TRBD1 (5 bases). The germline V gene has CDR1 GTSNPN and CDR2 SVGIG (reference sequence). Trimming removed 5 bases from V and 2 bases from J, with 10 bases in between. CDR3 size: 13 residues. The CDR3 reads CAWGTGGNQPQHF. The CDR3 DNA is TGTGCCTGGGGGACTGGGGGCAATCAGCCCCAGCATTTT.

DNA for the CDR3: TGTGCCAGCAGACCCGGGGGGCTGGGAACAGATACGCAGTATTTT. This translates into CASRPGGLGTDTQYF. The V and J genes are TRBV4-2 and TRBJ2-3, with D perhaps TRBD2 (7 bases). The germline CDR1 and CDR2 sequences are LGHNA and YNFKEQ. The CDR3 is 15 amino acids. The V and J ends lost 6 bases and 3 bases respectively, with 16 bases between them.

Here the CDR3 reads CASSPNNQPQHF. CDR3 in DNA: TGTGCCAGCAGTCCGAACAATCAGCCCCAGCATTTT. The gene calls are TRBV12-3 or TRBV12-4 and TRBJ1-5; unclear D gene. The CDR3 is made up of 12 amino acids. V shed 5 bases and J shed 3 bases, with 5 bases lying between them.

The V call is TRBV19, the J call TRBJ2-5, with D possibly matching TRBD2 (7 bases). Per germline, CDR1 LNHDA and CDR2 SQIVND (reference sequence). The CDR3 is 11 amino acids. With 3 bases removed from V and 11 bases from J, the gap between germline ends came to 10 bases. CDR3 sequence: CASSMGGPQYF. The CDR3 nucleotides are TGTGCCAGTAGTATGGGGGGGCCTCAGTACTTC.